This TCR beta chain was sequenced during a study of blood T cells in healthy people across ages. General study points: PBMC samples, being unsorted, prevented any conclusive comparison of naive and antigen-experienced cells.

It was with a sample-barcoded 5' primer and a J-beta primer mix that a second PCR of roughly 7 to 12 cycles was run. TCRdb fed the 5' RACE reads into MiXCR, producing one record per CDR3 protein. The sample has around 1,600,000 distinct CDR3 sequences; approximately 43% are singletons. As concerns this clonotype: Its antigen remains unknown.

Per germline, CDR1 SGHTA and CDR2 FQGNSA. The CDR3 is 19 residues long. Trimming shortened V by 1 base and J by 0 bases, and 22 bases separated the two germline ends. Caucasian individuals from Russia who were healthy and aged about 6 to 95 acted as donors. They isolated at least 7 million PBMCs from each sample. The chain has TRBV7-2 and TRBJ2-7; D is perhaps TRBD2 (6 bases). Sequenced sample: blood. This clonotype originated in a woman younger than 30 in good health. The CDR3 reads CASSLVSGGMAGNSYEQYF. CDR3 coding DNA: TGTGCCAGCAGCTTAGTGTCCGGGGGTATGGCAGGGAACTCCTACGAGCAGTACTTC.